A single sample is the source of the 29 T cell receptor beta chains below, sequenced in a study of blood T cell repertoires in COVID-19. Repertoires were generated with immunoSEQ multiplex PCR, while TCRdb's copy carries only in-frame clones and drops some. Among 85,000 to 100,000 clones listed, about 86% were seen once. Sequencing was done on a sample of peripheral blood. These receptors came from a woman between 55 and 75 years old in a cohort sampled during active or convalescent COVID-19.

This chain links TRBV4-2 with TRBJ1-6, with D uncertain. Germline V CDR1 and CDR2: LGHNA, YNFKEQ. This CDR3 is 15 amino acids long. V shed 0 bases and J shed 5 bases, with 8 bases lying between them. DNA of the CDR3: TGTGCCAGCAGCCAAGATTTCGGGAATAATTCACCCCTCCACTTT. Amino acid sequence: CASSQDFGNNSPLHF.

The rearrangement joins TRBV24-1 to TRBJ2-2; 14 nucleotides align to TRBD2. V lost 3 bases, J lost 5 bases, and 1 base stayed unmatched. The CDR3 sequence is 16 residues long. Per germline, CDR1 KGHDR and CDR2 SFDVKD. The CDR3 sequence is CATSDGLAGGTGELFF. CDR3 nucleotides: TGTGCCACCAGTGATGGACTAGCGGGAGGTACCGGGGAGCTGTTTTTT.

The V gene is TRBV27, the J gene TRBJ2-7; D is perhaps TRBD1 (6 bases). Trimming shortened V by 7 bases and J by 1 base, and 17 bases separated the two germline ends. Germline values: CDR1 MNHEY, CDR2 SMNVEV (reference sequence). The CDR3 contains 15 residues. Here the CDR3 reads CASISRTATSYEQYF. As DNA, the CDR3 is TGTGCCAGCATTTCCAGGACAGCTACTTCCTACGAGCAGTACTTC.

The chain combines TRBV14 with TRBJ1-2; D possibly corresponds to TRBD1 (5 bases). CDR1 is SGHDN and CDR2 is FVKESK in the germline V gene. The CDR3 contains 12 residues. V dropped 2 bases and J dropped 7 bases, with 8 bases sitting between them. The CDR3 loop reads CASSQSGLGYTF. CDR3 DNA: TGTGCCAGCAGCCAATCAGGGCTTGGCTACACCTTC.

This rearrangement joins TRBV2 to TRBJ1-5; weak D call: TRBD1 (6 bases). Germline CDR1 reads SNHLY; CDR2 reads FYNNEI. This CDR3 comprises 14 residues. V was shortened by 7 bases and J by 6 bases, with 16 bases between the two germline ends. The CDR3 is CASKEQGYSQPQHF. CDR3 nucleotides: TGTGCCAGCAAGGAACAGGGTTACAGTCAGCCCCAGCATTTT. Supplemented by reference TRBV2 and TRBJ1-5, the full variable domain reads EPEVTQTPSHQVTQMGQEVILRCVPISNHLYFYWYRQILGQKVEFLVSFYNNEISEKSEIFDDQFSVERPDGSNFTLKIRSTKLEDSAMYFCASKEQGYSQPQHFGDGTRLSIL.

The rearrangement joins TRBV30 to TRBJ1-2; tentative D call: TRBD1 (5 bases). In germline, CDR1 is GTSNPN, CDR2 SVGIG (reference sequence). The CDR3 is 13 residues long. The V end was cut by 2 bases, the J end by 0 bases, with 7 bases between. The chain's CDR3 is CAWSRDSNYGYTF. The CDR3 nucleotides read TGTGCCTGGAGTCGGGACTCTAACTATGGCTACACCTTC.

V and J are TRBV5-5 and TRBJ1-4, with D hard to call. V was clipped by 1 base and J by 4 bases, with 5 bases between them. CDR3 length: 13 amino acids. CDR1 SGHKS and CDR2 YYEKEE come from the germline V gene (reference sequence). CDR3 region: CASSLLGNEKLFF. In DNA form, the CDR3 reads TGTGCCAGCAGCTTGCTCGGTAATGAAAAACTGTTTTTT.

The chain uses TRBV5-6 and TRBJ2-7; a possible D gene is TRBD2 (5 bases). V was trimmed by 4 bases and J by 6 bases, leaving 11 bases between them. This CDR3 comprises 12 residues. Germline V gene lookup returns CDR1 SGHDT and CDR2 YYEEEE. As DNA, the CDR3 is TGTGCCAGCAGCCCTCCCCGGGGCGAGCAGTACTTC. This translates into CASSPPRGEQYF.

This clone was observed a handful of times. The J gene is TRBJ1-6, the V gene TRBV6-2 or TRBV6-3; possible D gene TRBD1, 6 bases. The CDR3 has 14 amino acids. Germline V gives CDR1 MNHEY, CDR2 SVGEGT. Trimming took off 5 bases at V and 9 bases at J, with 14 bases between the two ends. CDR3 DNA sequence: TGTGCCAGCAGTCTTTCGGGAGGGGGTTCACCCCTCCACTTT. This translates into CASSLSGGGSPLHF.

The chain uses TRBV30 and TRBJ2-2; 9 bases fit TRBD2. Germline CDR1 is GTSNPN and CDR2 is SVGIG (reference sequence). This CDR3 region has 16 residues. V lost 4 bases and J lost 3; bases outside the gene matches: 9. CDR3 DNA: TGTGCCTGGACTCGGTTGCTAGCGGGGCACACCGGGGAGCTGTTTTTT. This sequence encodes CAWTRLLAGHTGELFF.

The chain employs TRBV7-2 and TRBJ1-2, with TRBD1 matching over 11 bases. Germline values: CDR1 SGHTA, CDR2 FQGNSA. This CDR3 comprises 14 residues. The J segment lost 7 bases and the V segment lost 4 bases, leaving 5 bases of the junction unmatched. CDR3 in DNA: TGTGCCAGCAGCTGGACAGGGGGCTCGAGTGGCTACACCTTC. Its protein is CASSWTGGSSGYTF. The full variable domain, its missing parts supplied by reference TRBV7-2 and TRBJ1-2, is GAGVSQSPSNKVTEKGKDVELRCDPISGHTALYWYRQSLGQGLEFLIYFQGNSAPDKSGLPSDRFSAERTGGSVSTLTIQRTQQEDSAVYLCASSWTGGSSGYTFGSGTRLTVV.

This rearrangement joins TRBV3-1 (or the pseudogene TRBV3-2) to TRBJ2-2, with D perhaps matching TRBD1 (5 bases). Per germline, CDR1 LGHDT and CDR2 YNNKEL (reference sequence). This CDR3 has 14 amino acids. The V end lost 0 bases, the J end lost 6 bases, and 8 bases lay between the germline ends. Here the CDR3 reads CASSQEGVSGELFF. The CDR3 DNA reads as TGTGCCAGCAGCCAAGAAGGGGTTTCCGGGGAGCTGTTTTTT.

The V and J genes are TRBV12-3 or TRBV12-4 and TRBJ1-1; 7 nucleotides align to TRBD1. V trimming: 11 bases; J trimming: 6 bases; junction bases outside the gene matches: 9. The CDR3 runs 12 residues. CDR3 nucleotides: TGTGCCGTGGGACAGAGGGTTTCTGAAGCTTTCTTT. Translated, it gives CAVGQRVSEAFF.

The gene calls are TRBV9 and TRBJ1-1; TRBD1 matches 9 bases. Germline trimming cut 4 bases from V and 3 bases from J; bases unmatched to any gene: 7. The CDR3 totals 15 residues. CDR1 is SGDLS, CDR2 YYNGEE, per germline. The CDR3 DNA follows: TGTGCCAGCAGCTCACTTGGACAGGGGTACACTGAAGCTTTCTTT. Translating it yields CASSSLGQGYTEAFF.

The chain links TRBV9 to TRBJ1-4; tentatively, D is TRBD1 (6 bases). The V gene's germline CDR1 is SGDLS and CDR2 YYNGEE. The CDR3 is 16 amino acids. With 0 bases removed from V and 4 bases from J, the gap between germline ends came to 13 bases. Here the CDR3 reads CASSVGLGDNNEKLFF. CDR3 in DNA: TGTGCCAGCAGCGTAGGTCTTGGGGACAATAATGAAAAACTGTTTTTT.

The chain has TRBV5-1 and TRBJ2-3; 12 positions match TRBD2. This CDR3 comprises 16 residues. After removal of 4 bases from V and 2 bases from J, the junction contained 5 bases not matched to a gene. Germline V lookup: CDR1 SGHRS, CDR2 YFSETQ. The CDR3 spells CASSPGLAGSTDTQYF. The CDR3 region has the DNA TGCGCCAGCAGCCCAGGACTAGCGGGGTCCACAGATACGCAGTATTTT.

The chain's CDR3 is CSAVRKDTQYF. DNA for the CDR3: TGCAGTGCTGTCAGGAAAGATACGCAGTATTTT. The gene calls are TRBV20-1 and TRBJ2-3; D unclear. V lost 5 bases to trimming and J lost 5 bases, with 8 bases between them. CDR1 is DFQATT and CDR2 is SNEGSKA in the germline V gene (reference sequence). The CDR3 totals 11 residues.

This clone was detected once. The chain joins TRBV5-8 to TRBJ1-4; D is uncertain. There are 15 residues in the CDR3. V lost 0 bases and J 2 bases, leaving 8 bases between the germline ends. Germline V gives CDR1 SGHTS, CDR2 YDEGEE. CDR3 nucleotide sequence: TGTGCCAGCAGCTTGGAACGGGTCACTAATGAAAAACTGTTTTTT. It translates to CASSLERVTNEKLFF.

The chain carries TRBV5-1 and TRBJ2-3, with D maybe TRBD1 (6 bases). V was trimmed by 3 bases and J by 1 base, leaving 12 bases between them. The CDR3 is 15 residues long. Germline CDR1 and CDR2: SGHRS and YFSETQ. In DNA, the CDR3 is TGCGCCAGCAGCTCACAGGGTATTGGCACAGATACGCAGTATTTT. This sequence encodes CASSSQGIGTDTQYF.

This clone was seen just once. This chain joins TRBV24-1 and TRBJ2-5; no clear D. Germline V lookup: CDR1 KGHDR, CDR2 SFDVKD. The CDR3 runs to 15 residues. Trimming took off 2 bases at V and 5 bases at J, with 14 bases between the two ends. The CDR3 loop is CATSDSPPGEETQYF. The CDR3 bases are TGTGCCACCAGTGATTCACCGCCAGGCGAGGAGACCCAGTACTTC.

The chain uses TRBV5-4 and TRBJ2-3; the D gene is possibly TRBD2 (6 bases). Germline V gene data show CDR1 as SGHNT and CDR2 as YYREEE (reference sequence). This CDR3 comprises 13 residues. V was shortened by 4 bases and J by 4 bases, with 10 bases between the two germline ends. The CDR3 here is CASSGGIADTQYF. In DNA, the CDR3 is TGTGCCAGCAGCGGGGGGATAGCAGATACGCAGTATTTT.

This clone was found once. This rearrangement joins TRBV3-1 (or the pseudogene TRBV3-2) to TRBJ2-5; 11 nucleotides agree with TRBD2. Germline V lookup: CDR1 LGHDT, CDR2 YNNKEL (reference sequence). The J segment lost 7 bases and the V segment lost 4 bases, leaving 5 bases of the junction unmatched. This CDR3 spans 14 amino acids. For the CDR3, the DNA is TGTGCCAGCAGCCGTGGGCTAGCGGGAGGGACCCAGTACTTC. It is translated as CASSRGLAGGTQYF.

The rearrangement links TRBV27 to TRBJ2-2; D call uncertain. Germline lookup yields CDR1 MNHEY and CDR2 SMNVEV (reference sequence). This CDR3 is 12 amino acids long. The V gene lost 3 bases and the J gene lost 5 bases, with 4 bases spanning the gap. This CDR3 is CASSFPTGELFF. Written as DNA, the CDR3 is TGTGCCAGCAGTTTCCCGACCGGGGAGCTGTTTTTT.

This clone was seen once. The DNA for the CDR3 is TGTGCCAGCAGCCATTCGACTAGCGGGAAATACAATGAGCAGTTCTTC. Translation: CASSHSTSGKYNEQFF. The rearrangement uses TRBV3-1 (or the pseudogene TRBV3-2) and TRBJ2-1; 11 nucleotides match TRBD2. The CDR3 contains 16 residues. J gave up 4 bases and V 3 bases, and 5 bases lay outside the gene matches. CDR1 is LGHDT, CDR2 YNNKEL, per germline (reference sequence).

This clone occurred once. The V call is TRBV30, the J call TRBJ1-2; D gene uncertain. The ends were cut back, 0 bases at V and 8 bases at J, with 16 bases in the middle. Germline loops: CDR1 GTSNPN, CDR2 SVGIG (reference sequence). The CDR3 is 14 residues long. In nucleotides, the CDR3 is TGTGCCTGGAGTGTAGGGTCGTCGGGATACGGCTACACCTTC. Residues: CAWSVGSSGYGYTF.

The chain is built from TRBV12-3 or TRBV12-4 and TRBJ1-2; D gene unclear. CDR3 length: 12 residues. V lost 4 bases and J lost 4, with 7 bases in between. CDR3 bases: TGTGCCAGCAGTTCCTCAGGCTATGGCTACACCTTC. Its translation: CASSSSGYGYTF.

The chain has TRBV5-1 and TRBJ2-5; 8 positions agree with TRBD1. From germline, CDR1 is SGHRS and CDR2 YFSETQ. The CDR3 runs 16 residues. V lost 3 bases and J lost 4; bases outside the gene matches: 11. CDR3 DNA: TGCGCCAGCAGCTGGACCTACAGGGGGAAGGGAGAGACCCAGTACTTC. It is translated as CASSWTYRGKGETQYF. Based on the CDR3 plus reference TRBV5-1 and TRBJ2-5, the full variable domain is KAGVTQTPRYLIKTRGQQVTLSCSPISGHRSVSWYQQTPGQGLQFLFEYFSETQRNKGNFPGRFSGRQFSNSRSEMNVSTLELGDSALYLCASSWTYRGKGETQYFGPGTRLLVL.

The chain employs TRBV6-2 or TRBV6-3 and TRBJ1-2; 7 bases agree with TRBD1. V dropped 5 bases and J dropped 1; count of bases not matched to a gene: 7. CDR3 length: 15 residues. Germline loops: CDR1 MNHEY, CDR2 SVGEGT. The CDR3 DNA is TGTGCCAGCAGTGACCCGGGACAGCTTAACTATGGCTACACCTTC. It specifies CASSDPGQLNYGYTF.

The genes are TRBV29-1 and TRBJ2-5; D is perhaps TRBD1 (5 bases). Trimming pared 7 bases from V and 5 bases from J, leaving 17 bases between. The CDR3 has 13 amino acids. Germline V gene data show CDR1 as SQVTM and CDR2 as ANQGSEA. In nucleotides, the CDR3 is TGCAGCGCGCTCCGGCAGGGAACCGAGACCCAGTACTTC. Translating gives CSALRQGTETQYF.